These 31 T cell receptor beta chains were sequenced from one sample in a study of shared clonotypes between healthy human individuals. Produced via immunoSEQ multiplex PCR; TCRdb's table is partial and in-frame only. The table includes around 2,000,000 clones, just under 95% detected once. The naive CD8 fraction comprised CD45RO-negative cells positively selected for CCR7 and excluded terminally differentiated effector memory CD45RA+ cells. Sequencing was performed on naive CD8+ T cells sorted from blood. These receptors all stem from a young man in good health.

The chain links TRBV25-1 to TRBJ1-4; 8 nucleotides line up with TRBD1. The CDR3 is 16 amino acids. Trimming took 5 bases from V and 10 from J; bases not matched to a gene: 15. Germline CDR1 reads MGHDK; CDR2 reads SYGVNS. CDR3 loop: CASSPPPGTGLAKLFF. CDR3 in DNA: TGTGCCAGCAGTCCCCCCCCCGGGACAGGTTTGGCAAAACTGTTTTTT. Filled out from reference TRBV25-1 and TRBJ1-4, the complete variable domain reads EADIYQTPRYLVIGTGKKITLECSQTMGHDKMYWYQQDPGMELHLIHYSYGVNSTEKGDLSSESTVSRIRTEHFPLTLESARPSHTSQYLCASSPPPGTGLAKLFFGSGTQLSVL.

The CDR3 here is CASRLLTGGNTGELFF. In DNA, the CDR3 is TGTGCCAGTAGACTCCTAACAGGGGGCAACACCGGGGAGCTGTTTTTT. The V gene is TRBV19, the J gene TRBJ2-2; 9 positions match TRBD1. The V gene's germline CDR1 is LNHDA and CDR2 SQIVND (reference sequence). V shed 6 bases, J shed 2 bases, and the junction held 7 bases outside the gene matches. The CDR3 extends over 16 amino acids.

The chain links TRBV27 to TRBJ2-5; D gene ambiguous. The V gene lost 9 bases and the J gene lost 5 bases, with 7 bases spanning the gap. The CDR3 totals 10 residues. The germline CDR1 and CDR2 sequences are MNHEY and SMNVEV (reference sequence). CDR3 DNA sequence: TGTGCCAGTGGGTGGGAGACCCAGTACTTC. The encoded protein is CASGWETQYF.

In the case of this clone: This sample also contains other DNA sequences that code for the same CDR3. The genes are TRBV4-1 and TRBJ2-7, with a weak D call TRBD1 (5 bases). Trimming left V 1 base short and J 1 base short, with 8 bases between. Germline CDR1 reads MGHRA; CDR2 reads YSYEKL. The CDR3 sequence is 14 residues long. The CDR3 bases are TGCGCCAGCAGCCAAGGGCAGGGTTCCTACGAGCAGTACTTC. It translates to CASSQGQGSYEQYF.

This clone was picked up one time. This rearrangement joins TRBV10-2 to TRBJ2-7; D may be TRBD1 or TRBD2 (5 bases each). V was clipped by 7 bases and J by 2 bases, with 12 bases between them. The CDR3 has 13 amino acids. Germline CDR1 reads WSHSY; CDR2 reads SAAADI. The CDR3 here is CASTWDPTYEQYF. The CDR3 DNA sequence: TGCGCCAGCACCTGGGACCCGACCTACGAGCAGTACTTC.

This clone has a single count. The rearrangement joins TRBV27 to TRBJ1-2, with D possibly matching TRBD1 (5 bases). In germline, CDR1 is MNHEY, CDR2 SMNVEV (reference sequence). V was trimmed by 6 bases and J by 3 bases, leaving 17 bases between them. The CDR3 sequence is 15 residues long. In DNA form, the CDR3 reads TGTGCCAGCAGCCTGACAGTGACCGGGGACTATGGCTACACCTTC. Translated, it gives CASSLTVTGDYGYTF.

V gene TRBV2 combines with J gene TRBJ1-4; unclear D gene. The CDR3 spans 12 residues. V was trimmed by 2 bases and J by 15 bases, leaving 13 bases between them. CDR1 is SNHLY, CDR2 FYNNEI, per germline. The CDR3, as DNA: TGTGCCAGCAGTGAACCGGGCCCCTGGTTGTTTTTT. Translation gives CASSEPGPWLFF.

The chain is built from TRBV7-9 and TRBJ2-1; 7 positions agree with TRBD2. CDR1 is SEHNR and CDR2 is FQNEAQ in the germline V gene (reference sequence). This CDR3 comprises 16 residues. J was trimmed by 4 bases and V by 5 bases; bases with no gene match: 11. For the CDR3, the DNA is TGTGCCAGCAGCCCAAAGCTAGCGGAGAAATACAATGAGCAGTTCTTC. Translation gives CASSPKLAEKYNEQFF.

To note about this clone: The same CDR3 is also encoded by other DNA sequences in this sample. The chain uses TRBV13 and TRBJ2-1, with D maybe TRBD2 (5 bases). The CDR3 consists of 15 residues. Per germline, CDR1 PRHDT and CDR2 FYEKMQ (reference sequence). V was shortened by 1 base and J by 0 bases, with 7 bases between the two germline ends. CDR3 DNA: TGTGCCAGCAGCTTAGTAGGGAGCTCCTACAATGAGCAGTTCTTC. Translating gives CASSLVGSSYNEQFF.

V is TRBV7-9 and J is TRBJ1-2, with D uncertain. Trimming removed 5 bases from V and 3 bases from J, with 16 bases in between. CDR3 size: 15 residues. The germline V gene encodes CDR1 SEHNR and CDR2 FQNEAQ (reference sequence). The CDR3 here is CASSPGRETYYGYTF. The DNA of the CDR3 is TGTGCCAGCAGCCCCGGCCGGGAGACCTACTATGGCTACACCTTC. Using reference TRBV7-9 and TRBJ1-2 for the parts outside the CDR3, the full variable domain is DTGVSQNPRHKITKRGQNVTFRCDPISEHNRLYWYRQTLGQGPEFLTYFQNEAQLEKSRLLSDRFSAERPKGSFSTLEIQRTEQGDSAMYLCASSPGRETYYGYTFGSGTRLTVV.

The chain joins TRBV10-2 to TRBJ2-3; 13 bases match TRBD2. CDR3 length: 15 residues. CDR1 is WSHSY and CDR2 is SAAADI in the germline V gene. After removal of 7 bases from V and 5 bases from J, the junction contained 6 bases not matched to a gene. The CDR3 nucleotides are TGCGCCAGCACAGCACTAGCGGGAGGGGGAGATACGCAGTATTTT. Translated: CASTALAGGGDTQYF.

The chain has TRBV5-6 and TRBJ2-3; no definite D call. The germline V and J ends were trimmed by 2 bases and 2 bases, with 6 bases remaining between them. Germline lookup yields CDR1 SGHDT and CDR2 YYEEEE. There are 13 residues in the CDR3. The CDR3 here is CASSLVFTDTQYF. CDR3 DNA: TGTGCCAGCAGCTTAGTGTTCACAGATACGCAGTATTTT.

The rearrangement uses TRBV7-9 and TRBJ2-7; D is ambiguous. Germline assignment: CDR1 SEHNR and CDR2 FQNEAQ (reference sequence). The CDR3 totals 14 residues. Trimming took off 4 bases at V and 2 bases at J, with 12 bases between the two ends. CDR3 sequence: CASSYQEVPYEQYF. CDR3 DNA sequence: TGTGCCAGCAGCTACCAGGAAGTCCCCTACGAGCAGTACTTC. The full variable domain, with the rest looked up from reference TRBV7-9 and TRBJ2-7, is DTGVSQNPRHKITKRGQNVTFRCDPISEHNRLYWYRQTLGQGPEFLTYFQNEAQLEKSRLLSDRFSAERPKGSFSTLEIQRTEQGDSAMYLCASSYQEVPYEQYFGPGTRLTVT.

The chain combines TRBV7-9 with TRBJ1-2, with a possible D match to TRBD1 (6 bases). The CDR3 spans 15 residues. Trimming shortened V by 1 base and J by 4 bases, and 13 bases separated the two germline ends. The germline gives CDR1 SEHNR, CDR2 FQNEAQ (reference sequence). For the CDR3, the DNA is TGTGCCAGCAGCTTAGAGGTTCAGGGGAGCTATGGCTACACCTTC. Protein: CASSLEVQGSYGYTF.

The chain combines TRBV25-1 with TRBJ1-4; D is perhaps TRBD1 (5 bases). The CDR3 runs 15 residues. Trimming stripped 1 base from V and 4 bases from J, with 10 bases between. The V gene's germline CDR1 is MGHDK and CDR2 SYGVNS. The DNA of the CDR3 is TGTGCCAGCAGTGAATGGGGGGGTGATAATGAAAAACTGTTTTTT. This translates into CASSEWGGDNEKLFF.

This rearrangement joins TRBV29-1 to TRBJ2-5, with 7 bases fitting TRBD2. CDR3 size: 16 residues. The V segment lost 0 bases and the J segment 4 bases; nucleotides outside the gene matches: 11. The germline V gene encodes CDR1 SQVTM and CDR2 ANQGSEA. CDR3 loop: CSVEEASGQVGETQYF. The DNA of the CDR3 is TGCAGCGTTGAAGAGGCTAGCGGCCAGGTGGGAGAGACCCAGTACTTC.

The J gene is TRBJ2-7, the V gene TRBV7-9; D is perhaps TRBD1 or TRBD2 (7 bases each). The germline V gene has CDR1 SEHNR and CDR2 FQNEAQ (reference sequence). The CDR3 loop spans 15 amino acids. The V and J ends lost 6 bases and 0 bases respectively, with 15 bases between them. The CDR3 loop is CASRGGGPSSYEQYF. The CDR3 DNA reads as TGTGCCAGCAGGGGAGGGGGCCCGAGCTCCTACGAGCAGTACTTC.

The chain is built from TRBV15 and TRBJ1-1, with no clear D. The germline CDR1 and CDR2 sequences are LNHNV and YYDKDF (reference sequence). The V gene lost 2 bases and the J gene lost 4 bases, with 14 bases spanning the gap. The CDR3 has 15 amino acids. The CDR3 loop reads CATSRPSEALTEAFF. Written as DNA, the CDR3 is TGTGCCACCAGCAGACCCTCTGAGGCCCTCACTGAAGCTTTCTTT.

This clone showed up just once. The chain uses TRBV28 and TRBJ2-7; TRBD1 might be the D (6 bases). V lost 3 bases and J 0 bases, leaving 9 bases between the germline ends. Germline CDR1 reads MDHEN; CDR2 reads SYDVKM. CDR3 length: 14 residues. The DNA of the CDR3 is TGTGCCAGCAGTTTTCAACAGGGCTCCTACGAGCAGTACTTC. It yields the protein CASSFQQGSYEQYF.

As for this clone: The same CDR3 can be traced to other DNA sequences in this sample. The J gene is TRBJ1-1, the V gene TRBV4-1, with D possibly TRBD1 on 5 matching bases. This CDR3 region has 13 residues. Looked up from germline, CDR1 is MGHRA and CDR2 is YSYEKL. The V gene lost 4 bases and the J gene lost 5 bases, with 11 bases spanning the gap. The CDR3 sequence is CASSPRVGTEAFF. CDR3 DNA sequence: TGCGCCAGCAGCCCCAGGGTGGGGACTGAAGCTTTCTTT.

This clone occurred once. V gene TRBV27 combines with J gene TRBJ1-5; 9 bases agree with TRBD1. This CDR3 has 15 residues. J lost 4 bases, V lost 7 bases, and 8 bases had no gene match. The V gene's germline CDR1 is MNHEY and CDR2 SMNVEV (reference sequence). CDR3 protein: CASMPGQGWNQPQHF. CDR3 bases: TGTGCCAGCATGCCGGGACAGGGATGGAATCAGCCCCAGCATTTT.

The V gene is TRBV27, the J gene TRBJ2-3; no definite D call. CDR1 MNHEY and CDR2 SMNVEV come from the germline V gene (reference sequence). The CDR3 spans 12 residues. Trimming removed 4 bases from V and 3 bases from J, with 5 bases in between. The CDR3 loop is CASSSRTDTQYF. The CDR3 nucleotides read TGTGCCAGCAGTTCGAGGACAGATACGCAGTATTTT.

This chain's CDR3 is CASSSLGQTYEQYF. The CDR3 DNA is TGTGCCAGCAGTTCCCTTGGACAGACCTACGAGCAGTACTTC. V and J are TRBV6-6 and TRBJ2-7; D perhaps matches TRBD1 (6 bases). The germline V gene encodes CDR1 MNHNY and CDR2 SVGAGI (reference sequence). The V and J ends lost 4 bases and 2 bases respectively, with 12 bases between them. This CDR3 contains 14 residues.

CDR3 loop: CASSLRGQAHYEQYF. CDR3 sequence (DNA): TGTGCCAGCAGCTTACGTGGACAGGCCCACTACGAGCAGTACTTC. The chain links TRBV7-9 to TRBJ2-7; 7 positions agree with TRBD1. Unmatched junction bases numbered 7, after V lost 2 bases and J lost 3 bases. The CDR3 consists of 15 residues. Germline lookup yields CDR1 SEHNR and CDR2 FQNEAQ (reference sequence).

The V and J genes are TRBV7-9 and TRBJ1-4, with 7 nucleotides matching TRBD1. The ends lost 6 bases at V and 8 bases at J; junction bases unmatched: 9. The CDR3 contains 14 residues. Germline CDR1 is SEHNR and CDR2 is FQNEAQ (reference sequence). The CDR3 sequence is CASRGTALDEKLFF. In DNA, the CDR3 is TGTGCCAGCAGGGGGACAGCCCTCGACGAAAAACTGTTTTTT.

The CDR3 nucleotides read TGTGCCAGCAGCTTAGGGATAGCGGGGGGCCACAAAAACATTCAGTACTTC. Its protein is CASSLGIAGGHKNIQYF. The gene calls are TRBV11-2 and TRBJ2-4; 10 positions agree with TRBD2. Germline V gives CDR1 SGHAT, CDR2 FQNNGV. The junction had 6 bases not matched to a gene; V was cut back by 1 base and J by 3 bases. The CDR3 loop spans 17 amino acids.

The rearrangement joins TRBV5-4 to TRBJ2-7; maybe TRBD2 (7 bases). The CDR3 is made up of 15 amino acids. CDR1 is SGHNT and CDR2 is YYREEE in the germline V gene (reference sequence). V lost 4 bases and J lost 3, with 17 bases in between. The CDR3 is CASSPGGGVIYEQYF. Written as DNA, the CDR3 is TGTGCCAGCAGCCCGGGGGGCGGGGTGATCTACGAGCAGTACTTC. The whole variable domain, remainder taken from reference TRBV5-4 and TRBJ2-7, is ETGVTQSPTHLIKTRGQQVTLRCSSQSGHNTVSWYQQALGQGPQFIFQYYREEENGRGNFPPRFSGLQFPNYSSELNVNALELDDSALYLCASSPGGGVIYEQYFGPGTRLTVT.

The CDR3 region is CASRRREGTGPYNEQFF. As DNA, the CDR3 is TGCGCCAGCAGACGAAGGGAAGGGACAGGGCCCTACAATGAGCAGTTCTTC. The chain joins TRBV5-1 to TRBJ2-1; 9 positions match TRBD1. Germline-derived CDR1 and CDR2 are SGHRS and YFSETQ. After removal of 5 bases from V and 2 bases from J, the junction contained 11 bases not matched to a gene. The CDR3 extends over 17 amino acids.

This chain uses TRBV4-1 with TRBJ2-7; D gene uncertain. This CDR3 comprises 14 residues. The germline V and J ends were trimmed by 0 bases and 2 bases, with 8 bases remaining between them. Germline values: CDR1 MGHRA, CDR2 YSYEKL. The CDR3 sequence: CASSQEPLPYEQYF. The CDR3 region has the DNA TGCGCCAGCAGCCAAGAACCCCTCCCCTACGAGCAGTACTTC.

The rearrangement joins TRBV4-1 to TRBJ2-7, with 10 bases identical to TRBD2. The CDR3 runs 16 residues. Germline V gene sequence: CDR1 MGHRA, CDR2 YSYEKL. The trim removed 1 base at V and 4 bases at J, leaving 7 bases unmatched. CDR3 DNA sequence: TGCGCCAGCAGCCAAGTGTCAGCGGGGGGGCCGTACGAGCAGTACTTC. It translates to CASSQVSAGGPYEQYF.

This chain connects TRBV4-1 to TRBJ1-1; D is unresolved. The CDR3 is 12 residues long. CDR1 is MGHRA, CDR2 YSYEKL, per germline. The ends were cut back, 0 bases at V and 10 bases at J, with 9 bases in the middle. CDR3 residues: CASSQEGLTAFF. CDR3 DNA sequence: TGCGCCAGCAGCCAAGAGGGGTTAACAGCTTTCTTT.